A selection of T cell receptor beta chains follows, all from one sample in a study of graft-versus-host responses after intestinal transplantation. The table came from immunoSEQ multiplex PCR; TCRdb's copy has only in-frame clones and leaves some out. The repertoire holds about 96,000 clones, with approximately 90% as singletons. These receptors' antigens are unknown. The sample consisted of unstimulated CD4+ T cells sorted from spleen or lymph node cells, taken before intestinal transplant. These receptors were taken from a human donor who received an intestinal transplant. CDR3s include the opening cysteine and the closing phenylalanine or tryptophan. A D gene is named only where the DNA matches it firmly. Some rows mark clone size as missing; the rest say once, few, many or name a class of expanded clone.

CDR3 protein | CDR3 DNA | D gene | J gene | V gene | clone size
CACTGRQGSEQYF | TGTGCCTGCACGGGGCGGCAGGGGAGCGAGCAGTACTTC | NA | TRBJ2-7 | TRBV25-1 | NA
CASSYQGQGGEAFF | TGTGCCAGCAGTTATCAGGGACAGGGGGGTGAAGCTTTCTTT | TRBD1 | TRBJ1-1 | TRBV25-1 | once
CASSLGDRAEAFF | TGTGCCAGCAGCTTAGGGGACAGAGCTGAAGCTTTCTTT | TRBD1 | TRBJ1-1 | TRBV7-3 | NA
CASSPGQINEKLFF | TGTGCCAGCAGCCCGGGACAAATTAATGAAAAACTGTTTTTT | NA | TRBJ1-4 | TRBV6-1 | NA
CASSSPPTATETQYF | TGTGCCAGCAGTTCCCCCCCGACTGCCACGGAGACCCAGTACTTC | NA | TRBJ2-5 | TRBV28 | NA
CAISKDSSSPLHF | TGTGCCATCAGTAAGGACAGTTCTTCACCCCTCCACTTT | NA | TRBJ1-6 | TRBV10-3 | NA
CASSFRTGPSQETQYF | TGTGCCAGCAGCTTCCGGACAGGGCCTTCTCAAGAGACCCAGTACTTC | TRBD1 | TRBJ2-5 | TRBV7-9 | few
CASSFRDRLTYEQYF | TGTGCCAGCAGCTTCCGGGACAGGCTTACCTACGAGCAGTACTTC | NA | TRBJ2-7 | TRBV12-1 | once
CASSFHPGGPRTGELFF | TGTGCCAGCAGCTTTCATCCGGGAGGGCCCAGAACCGGGGAGCTGTTTTTT | TRBD2 | TRBJ2-2 | TRBV7-2 | NA
CASSLDRITEAFF | TGCGCCAGCAGCCTAGACAGGATTACTGAAGCTTTCTTT | NA | TRBJ1-1 | TRBV4-3 | NA
CASSPRDMYNEQFF | TGCGCCAGCAGCCCCCGGGACATGTACAATGAGCAGTTCTTC | NA | TRBJ2-1 | TRBV10-1 | NA
CASSEDRVKYF | TGTGCCAGCAGTGAAGACAGGGTGAAGTACTTC | NA | TRBJ2-7 | TRBV2 | NA
CASGFPMDREVRCGYTF | TGTGCTAGTGGCTTTCCTATGGACAGGGAGGTGAGATGTGGCTACACCTTC | TRBD1 | TRBJ1-2 | TRBV12-5 | NA